Given below is one T cell receptor (beta chain) in context. Its target is unknown. Using a J-beta primer mix together with a sample-barcoded 5' primer, a second PCR was run for roughly 7 to 12 cycles. TCRdb re-analysed the 5' RACE reads in MiXCR, keeping a single row per CDR3 protein. The sample contains over 1,200,000 distinct CDR3 sequences, around 59% of which appear only once. The data belong to a study of blood T cells in healthy people across ages. CDR3 size: 15 residues. The germline CDR1 and CDR2 sequences are MGHDK and SYGVNS. Study outcomes and limitations: Age showed a roughly linear inverse relationship with TCR beta diversity per million T cells. Long-lived and aged donors differed, with more naive CD4+ cells and higher diversity in the long-lived.

Extractions gave at least 5 micrograms of total RNA per sample. The chain has TRBV25-1 and TRBJ2-4, with 8 positions matching TRBD1. The J call is doubtful: the DNA matches TRBJ2-7 better. This clonotype originated in a man aged 18 to 30 in good health. The sample consisted of blood. The CDR3 DNA follows: TGTGCCAGCAGCGGACGCGGGGACAGGACCTACGAGCAGTACTTC. Translation gives CASSGRGDRTYEQYF.